This T cell receptor beta chain derives from a study of T cells in Graves' hyperthyroidism and ophthalmopathy. Amplified TCR beta CDR3 regions derived from RNA transcripts. HTBI primers were used for first-round RT-PCR of the TCR CDR3. TCRdb passed the multiplex PCR reads through MiXCR, listing each CDR3 protein once. The table has some 350,000 distinct CDR3 sequences, about an eighth seen once. This clonotype showed up just a few times. This clonotype was sampled from a woman aged 40 to 50 with Graves' ophthalmopathy. Specimen: blood.

The CDR3 bases are TGCGCCAGCAGCTCGAGGGGTAGCAATCAGCCCCAGCATTTT. Encoded protein: CASSSRGSNQPQHF. The chain joins TRBV4-1 to TRBJ1-5, with D possibly TRBD1 on 5 matching bases. V was shortened by 5 bases and J by 0 bases, with 8 bases between the two germline ends. CDR3 size: 14 residues. Germline V lookup: CDR1 MGHRA, CDR2 YSYEKL.